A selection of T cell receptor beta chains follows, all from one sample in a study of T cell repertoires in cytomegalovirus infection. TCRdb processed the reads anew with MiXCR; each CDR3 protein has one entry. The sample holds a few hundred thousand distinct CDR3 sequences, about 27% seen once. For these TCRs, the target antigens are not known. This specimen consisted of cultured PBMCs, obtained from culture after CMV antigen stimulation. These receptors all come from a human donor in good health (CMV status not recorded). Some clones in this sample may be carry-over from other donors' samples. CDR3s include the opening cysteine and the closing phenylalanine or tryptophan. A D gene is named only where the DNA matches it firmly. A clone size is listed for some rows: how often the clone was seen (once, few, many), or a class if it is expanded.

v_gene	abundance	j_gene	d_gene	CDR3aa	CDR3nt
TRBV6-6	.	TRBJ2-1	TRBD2	CASSSRGRTYNEQFF	TGTGCCAGCAGTTCTCGCGGGAGAACCTACAATGAGCAGTTCTTC
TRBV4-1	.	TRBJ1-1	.	CASSQVHGGGTEAFF	TGTGCCAGCAGCCAAGTCCATGGGGGAGGCACTGAAGCTTTCTTT
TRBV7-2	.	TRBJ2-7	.	CASSLARLAEQYF	TGTGCCAGCAGCTTAGCGCGGCTGGCCGAGCAGTACTTC
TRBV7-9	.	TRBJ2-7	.	CASSLGGTPFSYEQYF	TGTGCCAGCAGCTTAGGAGGGACCCCATTCTCCTACGAGCAGTACTTC
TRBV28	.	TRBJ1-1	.	CASSSLRAEAFF	TGTGCCAGCAGTTCCCTGAGGGCTGAAGCTTTCTTT
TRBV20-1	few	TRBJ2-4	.	CSARDLVARAKNIQYF	TGCAGTGCTAGAGATCTGGTAGCGCGAGCCAAAAACATTCAGTACTTC
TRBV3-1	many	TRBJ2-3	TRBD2	CASSQDYSSGRETDTQYF	TGTGCCAGCAGCCAAGATTATAGTAGCGGGAGGGAGACAGATACGCAGTATTTT
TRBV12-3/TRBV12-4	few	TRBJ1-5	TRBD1	CASSHTGGSQPQHF	TGTGCCAGCAGTCACACAGGGGGCAGTCAGCCCCAGCATTTT
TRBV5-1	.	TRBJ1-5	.	CASSMVAGDQPQHF	TGCGCCAGCAGTATGGTAGCAGGAGATCAGCCCCAGCATTTT
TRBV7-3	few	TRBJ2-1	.	CASSYDSSTYNEQFF	TGTGCCAGCAGTTACGACTCTTCAACCTACAATGAGCAGTTCTTC
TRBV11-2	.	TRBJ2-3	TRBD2	CASSQAGGPDTQYF	TGTGCCAGCAGTCAAGCGGGAGGGCCAGATACGCAGTATTTT
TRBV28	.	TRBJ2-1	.	CASLFDGDNEQFF	TGTGCCAGCCTATTCGACGGTGACAATGAGCAGTTCTTC
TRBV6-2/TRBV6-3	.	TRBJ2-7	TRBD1	CASSYSIATGQGSYEQYF	TGTGCCAGCAGTTACTCGATTGCAACGGGACAGGGTTCCTACGAGCAGTACTTC
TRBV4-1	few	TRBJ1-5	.	CASSRVRDSNQPQHF	TGCGCCAGCAGCCGCGTCCGGGACAGCAATCAGCCCCAGCATTTT
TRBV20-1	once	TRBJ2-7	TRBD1	CSARSRQGAGFEQYF	TGCAGTGCTAGATCCAGACAGGGGGCCGGATTCGAGCAGTACTTC
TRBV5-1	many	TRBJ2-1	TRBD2	CASSSPGTSGSKSYNEQFF	TGCGCCAGCAGCTCGCCCGGGACTAGCGGGAGCAAAAGTTACAATGAGCAGTTCTTC
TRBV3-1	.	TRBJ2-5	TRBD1	CASSQGRPGQTETQYF	TGTGCCAGCAGCCAGGGACGCCCGGGACAGACGGAGACCCAGTACTTC
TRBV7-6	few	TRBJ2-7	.	CASRTQGPHYEQYF	TGTGCCAGCAGGACCCAGGGACCCCACTACGAGCAGTACTTC
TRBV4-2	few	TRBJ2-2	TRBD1	CASSQSTGYMIAGELFF	TGTGCCAGCAGCCAATCGACAGGGTATATGATAGCCGGGGAGCTGTTTTTT
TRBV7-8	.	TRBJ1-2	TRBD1	CASSLRRVTGKDGYTF	TGTGCCAGCAGCTTACGACGGGTGACAGGGAAGGACGGCTACACCTTC
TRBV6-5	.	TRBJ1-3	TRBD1	CASSNRRQGAFGNTIYF	TGTGCCAGCAGTAACCGACGACAGGGGGCATTTGGAAACACCATATATTTT
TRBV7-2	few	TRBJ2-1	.	CASSLGGISNEQFF	TGTGCCAGCAGCTTAGGTGGGATTAGCAATGAGCAGTTCTTC
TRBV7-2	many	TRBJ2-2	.	CASSLVRDPGELFF	TGTGCCAGCAGCTTAGTTCGGGATCCCGGGGAGCTGTTTTTT
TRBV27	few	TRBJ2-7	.	CASRRRTNFDEQYF	TGTGCCAGCAGGAGGAGGACCAATTTCGACGAGCAGTACTTC
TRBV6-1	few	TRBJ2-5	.	CASSDEGGETQYF	TGTGCCAGCAGTGACGAAGGGGGAGAGACCCAGTACTTC
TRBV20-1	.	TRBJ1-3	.	CSARGQFTGNTIYF	TGCAGTGCCAGAGGACAGTTCACTGGAAACACCATATATTTT
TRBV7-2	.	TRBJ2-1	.	CASNKRVLSTHEQFF	TGTGCCAGCAACAAGAGGGTACTCAGCACTCATGAGCAGTTCTTC
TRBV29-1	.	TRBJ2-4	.	CSVGGRENIQYF	TGCAGCGTTGGTGGGAGAGAAAACATTCAGTACTTC
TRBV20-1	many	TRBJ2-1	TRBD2	CSAIPSGRISYNEQFF	TGCAGTGCGATCCCTAGCGGGAGGATTTCCTACAATGAGCAGTTCTTC
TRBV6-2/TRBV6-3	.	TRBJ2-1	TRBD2	CASSGRGVREQFF	TGTGCCAGCAGTGGCCGGGGGGTGAGGGAGCAGTTCTTC
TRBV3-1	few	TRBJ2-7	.	CASSQGRPPLSLEQYF	TGTGCCAGCAGCCAAGGCCGGCCCCCCCTGAGCCTCGAGCAGTACTTC
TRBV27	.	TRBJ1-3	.	CASSLSGASGNTIYF	TGTGCCAGCAGTTTGTCGGGGGCCAGTGGAAACACCATATATTTT
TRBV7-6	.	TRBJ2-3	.	CASSLLKATTRDTQYF	TGTGCCAGCAGCTTACTGAAGGCTACCACTCGGGATACGCAGTATTTT
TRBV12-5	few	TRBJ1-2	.	CASGLPLHYYGYTF	TGTGCTAGTGGTTTGCCCCTCCACTACTATGGCTACACCTTC
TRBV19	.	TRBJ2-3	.	CASSRGPAEDTQYF	TGTGCCAGTAGTCGGGGACCGGCGGAAGATACGCAGTATTTT
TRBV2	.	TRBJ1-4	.	CASRIDTATNEKLFF	TGTGCCAGCAGGATAGACACTGCAACTAATGAAAAACTGTTTTTT
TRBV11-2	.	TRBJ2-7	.	CASSLGLAISEQYF	TGTGCCAGCAGCTTGGGGCTTGCTATTAGCGAGCAGTACTTC
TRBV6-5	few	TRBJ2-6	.	CASSYYRNTGANVLTF	TGTGCCAGCAGTTACTATCGAAATACTGGGGCCAACGTCCTGACTTTC
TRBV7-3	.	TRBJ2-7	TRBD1	CASSPGGDRAYEQYF	TGTGCCAGCAGCCCTGGGGGGGACAGGGCTTACGAGCAGTACTTC
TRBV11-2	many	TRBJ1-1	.	CASSRDVGRAFF	TGTGCCAGCAGCAGGGACGTGGGTCGGGCTTTCTTT
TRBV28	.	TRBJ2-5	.	CASSLGGSYETQYF	TGTGCCAGCAGTCTGGGGGGTAGTTACGAGACCCAGTACTTC
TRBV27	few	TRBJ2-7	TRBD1	CASSHGTGIGEQYF	TGTGCCAGCAGTCACGGGACAGGGATCGGCGAGCAGTACTTC
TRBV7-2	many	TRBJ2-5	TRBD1	CASSTQHRAGGLKTQYF	TGTGCCAGCAGCACCCAACATCGGGCAGGGGGCTTGAAGACCCAGTACTTC
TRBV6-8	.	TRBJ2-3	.	CASSYGGTGTDTQYF	TGTGCCAGCAGTTACGGCGGGACAGGCACAGATACGCAGTATTTT
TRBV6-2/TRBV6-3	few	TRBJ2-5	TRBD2	CASKGLAGFGETQYF	TGTGCCAGCAAGGGACTAGCGGGGTTCGGGGAGACCCAGTACTTC
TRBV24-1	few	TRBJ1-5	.	CATSAGDNQPQHF	TGTGCCACCAGTGCAGGGGATAATCAGCCCCAGCATTTT
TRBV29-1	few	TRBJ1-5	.	CSVGMVGEPQHF	TGCAGCGTTGGGATGGTTGGGGAGCCCCAGCATTTT
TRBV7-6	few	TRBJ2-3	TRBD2	CASSIAGGHTDTQYF	TGTGCCAGCAGCATAGCGGGAGGCCACACAGATACGCAGTATTTT
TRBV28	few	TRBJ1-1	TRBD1	CASSIDRVTEAFF	TGTGCCAGCAGCATAGACAGGGTAACTGAAGCTTTCTTT
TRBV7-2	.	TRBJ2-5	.	CASSRQLGGQETQYF	TGTGCCAGCAGCAGACAGCTGGGGGGCCAAGAGACCCAGTACTTC